This is a list of T cell receptor beta chains from one sample in a study of blood T cell repertoires in COVID-19. Sequencing used immunoSEQ multiplex PCR; TCRdb keeps in-frame clones, though not all of them. Among a few hundred thousand clones listed, approximately 91% were seen once. Sequencing input: PBMCs or T cells enriched from blood (not recorded which). The receptors shown here come from a woman in her fifties or sixties who had recovered from COVID-19. Each CDR3 is given with its conserved first and last residue. A D gene is named only where the DNA matches it firmly. A row's size may be missing; if present it is once, few, many or a size class.

J: TRBJ1-3
D: TRBD1
size: -
V: TRBV5-1
CDR3: CASSLNLATGARNTIYF
DNA: TGCGCCAGCAGCCTAAACCTAGCGACAGGGGCTCGAAACACCATATATTTT

J: TRBJ1-4
D: -
size: -
V: TRBV3-1/TRBV3-2
CDR3: CASSAGPTNEKLFF
DNA: TGTGCCAGCAGCGCGGGACCAACTAATGAAAAACTGTTTTTT

J: TRBJ1-4
D: -
size: -
V: TRBV28
CDR3: CASSSGRGIEKLFF
DNA: TGTGCCAGCAGTTCTGGCAGGGGAATTGAAAAACTGTTTTTT

J: TRBJ1-2
D: -
size: once
V: TRBV27
CDR3: CASSLLSTGSYGYTF
DNA: TGTGCCAGCAGTTTACTATCGACAGGTAGCTATGGCTACACCTTC

J: TRBJ1-3
D: TRBD1
size: -
V: TRBV5-5
CDR3: CASSLTGADSGNTIYF
DNA: TGTGCCAGCAGCTTGACAGGGGCTGACTCTGGAAACACCATATATTTT

J: TRBJ2-1
D: -
size: -
V: TRBV7-6
CDR3: CASSPWQDNEQFF
DNA: TGTGCCAGCAGCCCATGGCAGGACAATGAGCAGTTCTTC

J: TRBJ1-1
D: -
size: -
V: TRBV9
CDR3: CASSVDRAAEAFF
DNA: TGTGCCAGCAGCGTAGACAGAGCGGCTGAAGCTTTCTTT

J: TRBJ2-2
D: TRBD1
size: -
V: TRBV5-1
CDR3: CASSGDRVGTGELFF
DNA: TGCGCCAGCAGCGGGGACAGGGTAGGGACCGGGGAGCTGTTTTTT

J: TRBJ1-1
D: TRBD1
size: once
V: TRBV11-2
CDR3: CASSLRQGNTEAFF
DNA: TGTGCCAGCAGCTTGAGACAGGGGAACACTGAAGCTTTCTTT

J: TRBJ2-3
D: -
size: -
V: TRBV2
CDR3: CASSVARRDTQYF
DNA: TGTGCCAGCAGTGTGGCTAGAAGGGATACGCAGTATTTT

J: TRBJ2-5
D: -
size: -
V: TRBV27
CDR3: CASSLLPGNGQETQYF
DNA: TGTGCCAGCAGTTTATTGCCGGGTAATGGCCAAGAGACCCAGTACTTC

J: TRBJ2-3
D: -
size: -
V: TRBV4-1
CDR3: CASSLYLSAADTQYF
DNA: TGCGCCAGCAGCCTATACCTGAGCGCCGCAGATACGCAGTATTTT

J: TRBJ1-4
D: -
size: -
V: TRBV7-8
CDR3: CASSTGINEKLFF
DNA: TGTGCCAGCAGTACAGGCATTAATGAAAAACTGTTTTTT

J: TRBJ2-3
D: TRBD1
size: once
V: TRBV25-1
CDR3: CASSHGTGNTDTQYF
DNA: TGTGCCAGCAGTCACGGGACAGGGAACACAGATACGCAGTATTTT

J: TRBJ2-1
D: -
size: -
V: TRBV7-9
CDR3: CASTPIPQRTSYNEQFF
DNA: TGTGCCAGCACCCCCATTCCACAGAGAACTTCCTACAATGAGCAGTTCTTC

J: TRBJ1-3
D: TRBD1
size: -
V: TRBV7-2
CDR3: CASSLGQGGNTIYF
DNA: TGTGCCAGCAGCTTAGGACAGGGCGGAAACACCATATATTTT

J: TRBJ1-5
D: -
size: -
V: TRBV3-1/TRBV3-2
CDR3: CASSPRLGNQPQHF
DNA: TGTGCCAGCAGTCCCCGGTTGGGCAATCAGCCCCAGCATTTT

J: TRBJ1-1
D: TRBD1
size: -
V: TRBV27
CDR3: CASSPDPRTGLGTEAFF
DNA: TGTGCCAGCAGTCCCGACCCCAGGACAGGATTGGGAACTGAAGCTTTCTTT

J: TRBJ2-5
D: -
size: -
V: TRBV4-1
CDR3: CASSQPPGWRQETQYF
DNA: TGCGCCAGCAGCCAGCCCCCCGGGTGGCGGCAAGAGACCCAGTACTTC

J: TRBJ1-1
D: -
size: -
V: TRBV5-1
CDR3: CASSLEPVNTEAFF
DNA: TGCGCCAGCAGCTTGGAACCGGTGAACACTGAAGCTTTCTTT

J: TRBJ2-3
D: -
size: -
V: TRBV5-1
CDR3: CASKEQGGTDTQYF
DNA: TGCGCCAGCAAAGAACAAGGGGGCACAGATACGCAGTATTTT

J: TRBJ1-5
D: -
size: few
V: TRBV19
CDR3: CASSELDSANQPQHF
DNA: TGTGCCAGTAGTGAACTTGACAGCGCCAATCAGCCCCAGCATTTT

J: TRBJ1-2
D: -
size: -
V: TRBV21-1
CDR3: CASSPPTHYGYTF
DNA: TGTGCCAGCAGCCCTCCGACACACTATGGCTACACCTTC